The clone carrying this TCR beta chain occurred many times. Antigen specificity is unknown. Additional autoimmune diseases, uncontrolled infections, pregnancy or lactation disqualified patients. CDR1 and CDR2 (germline): GTSNPN, SVGIG (reference sequence). This CDR3 region has 13 residues. Trimming removed 1 base from V and 1 base from J, with 7 bases in between. This sample stems from a study of Graves' ophthalmopathy and Graves' hyperthyroidism. Overall study results and limits: Progression of ophthalmopathy was predicted by the model with roughly 70% sensitivity and 72% to 85% specificity.

Amplifying from RNA transcripts, the study obtained TCR beta CDR3 regions. The workflow started with a first-round RT-PCR run with HTBI primers and then moved on to a second-round multiplex PCR. TCRdb re-called the multiplex PCR reads through MiXCR, storing one row per CDR3 protein. Among a few hundred thousand distinct CDR3 sequences listed, about a sixth were seen once. The receptor comes from an adult woman with stable Graves' hyperthyroidism. V is TRBV30 and J is TRBJ1-1; D is undetermined. Sequenced input: peripheral blood. The CDR3 loop reads CAWSGTENTEAFF. CDR3 DNA: TGTGCCTGGAGTGGGACGGAGAACACTGAAGCTTTCTTT. Using reference TRBV30 and TRBJ1-1 for the parts outside the CDR3, the full variable domain is SQTIHQWPATLVQPVGSPLSLECTVEGTSNPNLYWYRQAAGRGLQLLFYSVGIGQISSEVPQNLSASRPQDRQFILSSKKLLLSDSGFYLCAWSGTENTEAFFGQGTRLTVV.